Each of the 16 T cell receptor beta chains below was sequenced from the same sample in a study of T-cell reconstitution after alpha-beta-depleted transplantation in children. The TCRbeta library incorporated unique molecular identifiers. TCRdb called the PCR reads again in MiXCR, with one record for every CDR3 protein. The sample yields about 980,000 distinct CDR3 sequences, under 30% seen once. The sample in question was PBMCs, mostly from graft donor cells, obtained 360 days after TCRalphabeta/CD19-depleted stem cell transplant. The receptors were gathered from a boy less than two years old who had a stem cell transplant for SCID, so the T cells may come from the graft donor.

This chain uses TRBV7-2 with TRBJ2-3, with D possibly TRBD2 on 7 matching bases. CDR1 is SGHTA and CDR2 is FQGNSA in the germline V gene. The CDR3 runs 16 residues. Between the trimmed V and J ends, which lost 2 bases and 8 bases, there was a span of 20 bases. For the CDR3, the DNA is TGTGCCAGCAGCTTAAACAGTAAAGGGGGGGGCGGTACGCAGTATTTT. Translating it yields CASSLNSKGGGGTQYF.

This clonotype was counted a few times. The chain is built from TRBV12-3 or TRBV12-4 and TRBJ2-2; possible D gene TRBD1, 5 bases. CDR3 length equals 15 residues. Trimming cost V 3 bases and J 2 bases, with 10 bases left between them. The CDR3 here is CASSFRQTNTGELFF. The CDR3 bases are TGTGCCAGCAGTTTCCGACAGACCAACACCGGGGAGCTGTTTTTT.

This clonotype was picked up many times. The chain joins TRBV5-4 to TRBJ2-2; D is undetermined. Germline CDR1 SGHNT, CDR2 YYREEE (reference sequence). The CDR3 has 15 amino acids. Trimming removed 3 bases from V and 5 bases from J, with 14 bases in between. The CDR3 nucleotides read TGTGCCAGCAGCTCGGGCGATCGACGAACCGGGGAGCTGTTTTTT. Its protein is CASSSGDRRTGELFF.

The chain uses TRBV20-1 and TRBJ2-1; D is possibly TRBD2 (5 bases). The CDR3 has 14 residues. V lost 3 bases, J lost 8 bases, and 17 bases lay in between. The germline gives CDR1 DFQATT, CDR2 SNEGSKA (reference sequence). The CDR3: CSASLDWGGDEQFF. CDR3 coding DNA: TGCAGTGCTAGCTTGGACTGGGGTGGGGATGAGCAGTTCTTC.

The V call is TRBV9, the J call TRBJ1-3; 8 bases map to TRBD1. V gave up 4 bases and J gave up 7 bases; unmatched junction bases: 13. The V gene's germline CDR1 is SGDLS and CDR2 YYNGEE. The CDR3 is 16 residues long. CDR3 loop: CASSSQPRGLGNTIYF. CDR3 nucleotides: TGTGCCAGCAGCTCCCAGCCCAGGGGGCTAGGGAACACCATATATTTT.

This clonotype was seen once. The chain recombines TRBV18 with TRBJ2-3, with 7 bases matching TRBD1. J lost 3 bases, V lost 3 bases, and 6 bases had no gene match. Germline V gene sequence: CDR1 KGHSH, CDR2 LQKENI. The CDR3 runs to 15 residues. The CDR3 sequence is CASSPYRGPTDTQYF. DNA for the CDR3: TGTGCCAGCTCACCGTACAGGGGACCAACAGATACGCAGTATTTT.

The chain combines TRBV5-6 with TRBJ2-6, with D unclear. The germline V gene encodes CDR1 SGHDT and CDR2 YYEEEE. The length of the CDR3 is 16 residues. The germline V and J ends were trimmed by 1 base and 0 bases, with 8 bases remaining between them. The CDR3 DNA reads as TGTGCCAGCAGCTTGATAGGTATCTCTGGGGCCAACGTCCTGACTTTC. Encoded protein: CASSLIGISGANVLTF.

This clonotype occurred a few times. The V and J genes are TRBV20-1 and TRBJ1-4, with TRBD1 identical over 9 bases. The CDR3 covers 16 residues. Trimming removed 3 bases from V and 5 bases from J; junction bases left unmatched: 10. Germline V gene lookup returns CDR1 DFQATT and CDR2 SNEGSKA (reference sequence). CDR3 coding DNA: TGCAGTGCTAGGTCCGCTCTCGGGACAGGGAATGAAAAACTGTTTTTT. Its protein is CSARSALGTGNEKLFF.

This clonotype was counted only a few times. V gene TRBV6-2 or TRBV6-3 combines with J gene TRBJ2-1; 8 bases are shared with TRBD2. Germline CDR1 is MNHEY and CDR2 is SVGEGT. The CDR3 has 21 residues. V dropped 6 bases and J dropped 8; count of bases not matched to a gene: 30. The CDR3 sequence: CASSPKKRGPLTPGVIYEQFF. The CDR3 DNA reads TGTGCCAGCAGCCCCAAAAAGCGGGGGCCCCTCACCCCCGGGGTCATCTATGAGCAGTTCTTC.

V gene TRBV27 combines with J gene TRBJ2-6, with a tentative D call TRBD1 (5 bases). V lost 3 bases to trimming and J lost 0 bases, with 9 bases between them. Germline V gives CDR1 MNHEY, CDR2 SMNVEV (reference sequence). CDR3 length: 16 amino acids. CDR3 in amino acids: CASSLARVSGANVLTF. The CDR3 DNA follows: TGTGCCAGCAGTTTGGCCAGGGTCTCTGGGGCCAACGTCCTGACTTTC.

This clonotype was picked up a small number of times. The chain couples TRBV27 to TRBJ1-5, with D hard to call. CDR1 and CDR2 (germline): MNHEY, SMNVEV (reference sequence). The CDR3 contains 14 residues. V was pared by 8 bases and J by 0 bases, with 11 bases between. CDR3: CASSYSYSNQPQHF. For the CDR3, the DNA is TGTGCCAGCTCCTACAGCTATAGCAATCAGCCCCAGCATTTT.

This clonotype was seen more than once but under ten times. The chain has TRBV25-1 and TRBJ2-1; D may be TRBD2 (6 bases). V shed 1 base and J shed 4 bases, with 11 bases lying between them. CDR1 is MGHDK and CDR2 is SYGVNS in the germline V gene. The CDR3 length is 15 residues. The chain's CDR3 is CASSEWDFPYNEQFF. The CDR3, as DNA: TGTGCCAGCAGTGAATGGGACTTCCCGTACAATGAGCAGTTCTTC.

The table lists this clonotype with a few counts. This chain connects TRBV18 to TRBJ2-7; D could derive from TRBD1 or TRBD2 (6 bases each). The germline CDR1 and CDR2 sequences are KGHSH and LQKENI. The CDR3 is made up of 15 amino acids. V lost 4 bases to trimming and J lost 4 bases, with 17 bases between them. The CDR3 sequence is CASSLQGGNEYEQYF. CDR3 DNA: TGTGCCAGCTCACTACAGGGAGGTAACGAATACGAGCAGTACTTC.

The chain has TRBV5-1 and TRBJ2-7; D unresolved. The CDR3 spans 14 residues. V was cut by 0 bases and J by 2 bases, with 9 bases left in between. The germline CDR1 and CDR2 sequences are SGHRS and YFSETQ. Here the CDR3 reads CASSLVGRTYEQYF. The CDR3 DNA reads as TGCGCCAGCAGCTTGGTTGGACGGACCTACGAGCAGTACTTC. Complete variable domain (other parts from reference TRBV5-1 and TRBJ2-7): KAGVTQTPRYLIKTRGQQVTLSCSPISGHRSVSWYQQTPGQGLQFLFEYFSETQRNKGNFPGRFSGRQFSNSRSEMNVSTLELGDSALYLCASSLVGRTYEQYFGPGTRLTVT.

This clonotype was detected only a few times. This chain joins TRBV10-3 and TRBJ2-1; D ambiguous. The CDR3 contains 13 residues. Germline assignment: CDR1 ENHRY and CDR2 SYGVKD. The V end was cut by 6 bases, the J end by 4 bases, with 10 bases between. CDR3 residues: CAIRNPLYNEQFF. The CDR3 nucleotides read TGTGCCATCAGGAACCCACTTTACAATGAGCAGTTCTTC.

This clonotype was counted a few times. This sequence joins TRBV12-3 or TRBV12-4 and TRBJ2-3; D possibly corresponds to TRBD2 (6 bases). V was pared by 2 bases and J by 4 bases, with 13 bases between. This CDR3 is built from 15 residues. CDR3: CASSLWEDIADTQYF. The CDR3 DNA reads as TGTGCCAGCAGTTTATGGGAGGATATCGCAGATACGCAGTATTTT.